This is a list of T cell receptor beta chains from one sample in a study of cytomegalovirus exposure and HLA in healthy donors. Libraries were prepared by immunoSEQ multiplex PCR; TCRdb keeps only in-frame clonotypes and omits some of them. The sample has roughly 120,000 clones; approximately 76% are singletons. The material sequenced was PBMCs. These receptors originate from a man between 50 and 59 years old in good health and CMV-seropositive. Each CDR3 is given with its conserved first and last residue. Fields, in order: clone size, D gene, V gene, J gene, CDR3 DNA, CDR3 protein. D genes are given only for firm matches. Not all rows give a size; the values are once, few, many and, for expanded clones, a class.

-	TRBD2	TRBV6-6	TRBJ2-2	TGTGCCAGCAGTTATAGCGGGGTGAGCGGGGAGCTGTTTTTT	CASSYSGVSGELFF
-	-	TRBV6-1	TRBJ2-4	TGTGCCAGCAGTGCGTGGACTAACGAAAACATTCAGTACTTC	CASSAWTNENIQYF
-	-	TRBV9	TRBJ1-2	TGTGCCAGCAGCGTTGTGCAGGGTGGGGGCTACACCTTC	CASSVVQGGGYTF
medium-sized	TRBD1	TRBV27	TRBJ2-7	TGTGCCAGCAGTACGGACAGGAACTCCTACGAGCAGTACTTC	CASSTDRNSYEQYF
few	-	TRBV19	TRBJ2-5	TGTGCCAGTAGTTTCGGCATGATAAGGGGCTTGGGAGAGACCCAGTACTTC	CASSFGMIRGLGETQYF
-	-	TRBV10-1	TRBJ2-1	TGCGCCAGCAATCGTCAGGGCTCCCCCTCCTACAATGAGCAGTTCTTC	CASNRQGSPSYNEQFF
-	-	TRBV4-1	TRBJ2-1	TGCGCCAGCAGCCATTCTACGCCGGACAGCCTGGTGAATGAGCAGTTCTTC	CASSHSTPDSLVNEQFF
-	-	TRBV27	TRBJ2-7	TGTGCCAGCCGCCTCCGCGGGGACCCCTACGAGCAGTACTTC	CASRLRGDPYEQYF
-	-	TRBV27	TRBJ2-2	TGTGCCAGCAGTTTATCACGGTTGAACACCGGGGAGCTGTTTTTT	CASSLSRLNTGELFF
once	-	TRBV7-2	TRBJ2-3	TGTGCCAGCAGCCCCTCACAGGGAAGATTCACAGATACGCAGTATTTT	CASSPSQGRFTDTQYF
-	-	TRBV30	TRBJ1-3	TGTGCCTGGGTAACAGGGAGCTCTGGAAACACCATATATTTT	CAWVTGSSGNTIYF
few	TRBD1	TRBV7-2	TRBJ2-2	TGTGCCAGCAGACAGGGGGCAACCGGGGAGCTGTTTTTT	CASRQGATGELFF
-	TRBD1	TRBV18	TRBJ1-2	TGTGCCAGCTCACCGACAGGGGACTATGGCTACACCTTC	CASSPTGDYGYTF
-	-	TRBV19	TRBJ1-2	TGTGCCAGTAGTATAGGCGGGACCTTGGGAGGCTACACCTTC	CASSIGGTLGGYTF
-	-	TRBV5-4	TRBJ2-3	TGTGCCAGCAACCCGTCGACTAGGGAAATTCTCACAGATACGCAGTATTTT	CASNPSTREILTDTQYF
-	-	TRBV6-5	TRBJ2-1	TGTGCCAGCAGTTACCTAGGAGCCGCCGATGAGCAGTTCTTC	CASSYLGAADEQFF
-	TRBD2	TRBV6-1	TRBJ2-3	TGTGCCAGCAGTGAAGCGCCGCTAGCGGGAGCAGGGGATTTT	CASSEAPLAGAGDF
once	TRBD2	TRBV5-4	TRBJ2-1	TGTGCCAGCAGCTTGAAGACTAGCGGGGGGGAGCAGTTCTTC	CASSLKTSGGEQFF
-	TRBD2	TRBV13	TRBJ2-7	TGTGCCAGCAGCCACGAGGCGACTAGCGGGAAGGGCGAGCAGTACTTC	CASSHEATSGKGEQYF
-	-	TRBV13	TRBJ1-1	TGTGCCAGCAGCTTACTAAGGGGCGGGAGGGAAGCTTTCTTT	CASSLLRGGREAFF
-	-	TRBV5-6	TRBJ2-7	TGTGCCAGCAGCTTGGGACAGAAACACGAGCAGTACTTC	CASSLGQKHEQYF
-	-	TRBV19	TRBJ2-2	TGTGCCTCCGGGACACTCCCGAACACCGGGGAGCTGTTTTTT	CASGTLPNTGELFF
-	-	TRBV28	TRBJ1-1	TGTGCCAGCAGCACAGAACCCATCGGCAGTCCGGAAGCTTTCTTT	CASSTEPIGSPEAFF
-	-	TRBV9	TRBJ2-3	TGTGCCAGCAGCGTAGCCCCTACGGGGGCAGATACGCAGTATTTT	CASSVAPTGADTQYF